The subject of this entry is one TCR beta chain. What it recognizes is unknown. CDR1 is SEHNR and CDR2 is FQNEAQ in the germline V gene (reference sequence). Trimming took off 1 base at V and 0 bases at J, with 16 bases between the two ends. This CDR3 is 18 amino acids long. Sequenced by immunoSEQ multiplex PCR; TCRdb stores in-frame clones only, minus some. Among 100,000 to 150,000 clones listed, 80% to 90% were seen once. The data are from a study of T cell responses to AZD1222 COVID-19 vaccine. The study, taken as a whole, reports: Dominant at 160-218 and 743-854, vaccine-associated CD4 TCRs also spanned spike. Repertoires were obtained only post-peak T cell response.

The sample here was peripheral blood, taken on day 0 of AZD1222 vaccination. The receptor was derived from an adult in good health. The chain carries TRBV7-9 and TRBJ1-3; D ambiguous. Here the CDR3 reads CASSLDTWTVISGNTIYF. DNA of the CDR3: TGTGCCAGCAGCTTAGATACGTGGACGGTAATCTCTGGAAACACCATATATTTT.